This T cell receptor beta chain is drawn from a study of T cell responses to AZD1222 COVID-19 vaccine. Study-wide context: The analysis combined second doses at about 4 or about 12 weeks. General study points: All repertoire sampling was performed exclusively after the peak T cell response.

With respect to this clone: Antigen unknown.

The CDR3 consists of 13 residues. Per the germline V gene, CDR1 is MNHNY and CDR2 is SVGAGI (reference sequence). V was cut by 9 bases and J by 6 bases, with 15 bases left in between. Using immunoSEQ multiplex PCR, the repertoire was profiled, and TCRdb retains in-frame clones only, with some absent. In the table there are approximately 180,000 clones, around 89% of which are singletons. This specimen consisted of peripheral blood, obtained on day 0 of AZD1222 vaccination. V gene TRBV6-6 combines with J gene TRBJ2-4, with D possibly TRBD1 on 5 matching bases. This TCR was recovered from an adult in good health. The CDR3 is CASQPGPGNIQYF. DNA for the CDR3: TGTGCCAGTCAACCAGGGCCTGGAAACATTCAGTACTTC.